This record concerns one TCR beta chain sequence. The germline gives CDR1 SGHTA, CDR2 FQGTGA. The CDR3 is made up of 14 amino acids. V lost 2 bases to trimming and J lost 6 bases; unmatched junction nucleotides: 1. The data were obtained in a study of blood T cell repertoires in COVID-19. Profiled with immunoSEQ multiplex PCR; TCRdb holds only in-frame clones, not every one. Of 250,000 to 300,000 clones listed, about 86% are singletons. Donors in Cohort 3 counted as recovered after two negative PCRs, clearance, or symptom resolution. This receptor was obtained from a man between 50 and 59 years old who had recovered from COVID-19. Sequencing was done on a sample of PBMCs or T cells enriched from blood (not recorded which). V usage is TRBV7-3 and J usage is TRBJ2-2; 9 bases align to TRBD1. CDR3 amino acids: CASSLGTGSGELFF. CDR3 nucleotides: TGTGCCAGCAGCTTAGGGACAGGGTCCGGGGAGCTGTTTTTT.